A selection of T cell receptor beta chains follows, all from one sample in a study of shared clonotypes between healthy human individuals. Generated by immunoSEQ multiplex PCR, the TCRdb table keeps only in-frame clones and is missing some. The sample yields roughly 330,000 clones, approximately 79% seen once. What was sequenced was memory CD4+ T cells sorted from blood. The receptors were gathered from a young man in good health. CDR3s include the opening cysteine and the closing phenylalanine or tryptophan. The D gene is left open where the match is weak. The size field is filled for only some rows; it gives once, few, many or a size class.

D	J	V	size	DNA	CDR3
TRBD1	TRBJ1-1	TRBV28	once	TGTGCCAGCACTAGGACAGGGGTGAGCACTGAAGCTTTCTTT	CASTRTGVSTEAFF
TRBD1	TRBJ1-5	TRBV4-1	.	TGCGCCAGCAGCCGCGGGACAGGGGGCGACAATCAGCCCCAGCATTTT	CASSRGTGGDNQPQHF
.	TRBJ2-2	TRBV18	.	TGTGCCAGCTCACCAACCTCTGGTTTGAACACCGGGGAGCTGTTTTTT	CASSPTSGLNTGELFF
.	TRBJ2-5	TRBV5-5	.	TGTGCCAGCAGCTTGGGAAATATCCAAGAGACCCAGTACTTC	CASSLGNIQETQYF
.	TRBJ1-1	TRBV20-1	.	TGCAGTGTAGGGGAGAACACTGAAGCTTTCTTT	CSVGENTEAFF
TRBD2	TRBJ2-5	TRBV7-9	.	TGTGCCAGCAGCTTACGCGGACTAGCGGAAGAGACCCAGTACTTC	CASSLRGLAEETQYF
.	TRBJ2-1	TRBV5-5	.	TGTGCCAGCAGCTCAGGACCACACAATGAGCAGTTCTTC	CASSSGPHNEQFF
.	TRBJ2-1	TRBV5-4	.	TGTGCCAGCAGCTTGGTAGGGATAACCAATGAGCAGTTCTTC	CASSLVGITNEQFF
TRBD2	TRBJ2-3	TRBV2	once	TGTGCCAGCAATCGGGAGGGTGGCACAGATACGCAGTATTTT	CASNREGGTDTQYF
.	TRBJ2-1	TRBV9	.	TGTGCCAGCAGTAATCTTGTCGGGGGCGATGAGCAGTTCTTC	CASSNLVGGDEQFF
.	TRBJ1-4	TRBV21-1	.	TGTGCCAGCAGCAAATGCGGGGGTCGGAATGAAAAACTGTTTTTT	CASSKCGGRNEKLFF
.	TRBJ2-1	TRBV25-1	.	TGTGCCAGCAGTCCCTACGGGGGTGAGCAGTTCTTC	CASSPYGGEQFF
.	TRBJ2-4	TRBV6-1	few	TGTGCCAGCAGTGAGGACAGCAAAAACATTCAGTACTTC	CASSEDSKNIQYF
.	TRBJ1-5	TRBV7-9	.	TGTGCCAGCAGTTCGGGGAATCAGCCCCAGCATTTT	CASSSGNQPQHF
TRBD2	TRBJ2-1	TRBV20-1	.	TGCAGTGCTAGAGTGGCGGGAGTAACGTTCTTC	CSARVAGVTFF
.	TRBJ2-3	TRBV18	.	TGTGCCAGCTCACCACGGACAGAATCCTATACGCAGTATTTT	CASSPRTESYTQYF
.	TRBJ2-1	TRBV10-3	.	TGTGCCATCAGTGAGGGGGTGGGGCAGGAGCAGTTCTTC	CAISEGVGQEQFF
.	TRBJ2-7	TRBV28	.	TGTGCCAGCAGACAAGACTACGAGCAGTACTTC	CASRQDYEQYF
.	TRBJ2-1	TRBV5-1	.	TGCGCCAGCAGCCCCTCTGACGGTAGGCAGTTCTTC	CASSPSDGRQFF
TRBD2	TRBJ2-2	TRBV27	few	TGTGCCAGCACCCTCGGCGGGACTAGAATGTTTACCGGGGAGCTGTTTTTT	CASTLGGTRMFTGELFF
.	TRBJ2-3	TRBV19	.	TGTGCCAGTGACCGCGGGAGCACAGATACGCAGTATTTT	CASDRGSTDTQYF
TRBD1	TRBJ2-2	TRBV10-3	.	TGTGCCACTAAGACAGGGGAAAACACCGGGGAGCTGTTTTTT	CATKTGENTGELFF
.	TRBJ2-3	TRBV9	.	TGTGCCAGCAGCGTCAGCCCTCTTAGCACAGATACGCAGTATTTT	CASSVSPLSTDTQYF
.	TRBJ2-3	TRBV5-1	.	TGCGCCAGCAGCTTGGAGGACGTCAGCACAGATACGCAGTATTTT	CASSLEDVSTDTQYF
.	TRBJ2-3	TRBV5-1	.	TGCGCCAGCAGCCACCGGGACTCAAGCACAGATACGCAGTATTTT	CASSHRDSSTDTQYF
TRBD2	TRBJ2-7	TRBV7-8	.	TGTGCCAGCAGCTTAGTTAGCGGGTGCGCCTACGAGCAGTACTTC	CASSLVSGCAYEQYF
TRBD1	TRBJ1-3	TRBV7-2	.	TGTGCCAGCAGCTCCGACAGGGCTGGAAACACCATATATTTT	CASSSDRAGNTIYF
.	TRBJ1-1	TRBV7-6	.	TGTGCCAGCAGCTTAGGTACAGGGCACACTGAAGCTTTCTTT	CASSLGTGHTEAFF
TRBD2	TRBJ2-1	TRBV7-7	many	TGTGCCAGCAGCCCTGGACTAGCGGGCCCCTTGAGGTCCTACAATGAGCAGTTCTTC	CASSPGLAGPLRSYNEQFF
.	TRBJ1-3	TRBV6-6	.	TGTGCCAGCAGTTACGTCGCAGGAAACACCATATATTTT	CASSYVAGNTIYF
.	TRBJ1-2	TRBV25-1	once	TGTGCCAGCAGTGAATCAACCGGGACCGGGGGGTACTATGGCTACACCTTC	CASSESTGTGGYYGYTF
TRBD1	TRBJ2-3	TRBV30	many	TGTGCCTGGATTCCTTCAGGGGGAAGGCAGTATTTT	CAWIPSGGRQYF
.	TRBJ2-3	TRBV14	.	TGTGCCAGCAGCCCCGGGCTTCAGGGAGTAGCAGATACGCAGTATTTT	CASSPGLQGVADTQYF
.	TRBJ1-2	TRBV7-9	.	TGTGCCAGCAGCTTCGGTTATGGCTACACCTTC	CASSFGYGYTF
.	TRBJ2-7	TRBV6-1	.	TGTGCCAGCAGTCTAACGTGGGGATACGAGCAGTACTTC	CASSLTWGYEQYF
.	TRBJ2-7	TRBV2	.	TGTGCCAGCAGTGACCAGGCTAGCGCCTACGAGCAGTACTTC	CASSDQASAYEQYF
TRBD1	TRBJ2-4	TRBV5-4	once	TGTGCCAGCAGCAAAGGGACAGGGGGAGCCAAAAACATTCAGTACTTC	CASSKGTGGAKNIQYF
TRBD2	TRBJ2-7	TRBV27	few	TGTGCCAGCACCGTCGACGGGACTAGCCTCTACGAGCAGTACTTC	CASTVDGTSLYEQYF
.	TRBJ2-7	TRBV28	once	TGTGCCAGCAGTCCGGCCTACGAGCAGTACTTC	CASSPAYEQYF
TRBD2	TRBJ2-1	TRBV14	.	TGTGCCAGCAGCCAAGATATCAGCGGGAGGGGACAGCAGTTCTTC	CASSQDISGRGQQFF
.	TRBJ2-2	TRBV11-2	.	TGTGCCAGCAGCTTGTCACAGTTTGGGAGAGGTACCGGGGAGCTGTTTTTT	CASSLSQFGRGTGELFF
TRBD2	TRBJ2-1	TRBV27	.	TGTGCCAGCAGTTTAGGGGTTCCTTCGGGAGGTTACTACAATGAGCAGTTCTTC	CASSLGVPSGGYYNEQFF
.	TRBJ2-7	TRBV19	.	TGTGCCAGTAGATCCAGGTTGAAGGATTTGTACTTC	CASRSRLKDLYF
TRBD2	TRBJ2-1	TRBV15	.	TGTGCCACCAGCAGAGAGTCATGGCGGGGGGCCCTCCCAAATGAGCAGTTCTTC	CATSRESWRGALPNEQFF
.	TRBJ2-7	TRBV7-2	.	TGTGCCAGCAGCTTGGTAGATGGGTACTACGAGCAGTACTTC	CASSLVDGYYEQYF
TRBD2	TRBJ2-1	TRBV5-1	.	TGCGCCAGCAACGAGCTAGCGGGAGGGCCTATTATGAATGAGCAGTTCTTC	CASNELAGGPIMNEQFF
TRBD1	TRBJ2-7	TRBV6-5	.	TGTGCCAGCAGGAGGACAGGAGCAAGGTCGGAGCAGTACTTC	CASRRTGARSEQYF
.	TRBJ2-5	TRBV18	many	TGTGCCAGCTCACCACTACAGGGTGCAGAGACCCAGTACTTC	CASSPLQGAETQYF